Below, one T cell receptor beta chain is given with its context. Antigen unknown. These data are taken from a study of identical twins. Study findings and constraints: The study found weaker excess twin sharing in beta out-of-frame sequences. Insertion counts were lower in abundant cord blood beta clonotypes, a trend that memory repertoires did not show.

Via MiXCR, TCRdb re-called the 5' RACE reads, giving one row per CDR3 protein. The data contain 400,000 to 500,000 distinct CDR3 sequences, 13% to 15% of them singletons. Germline CDR1 is SGHTA and CDR2 is FQGNSA. This CDR3 has 16 residues. V gave up 5 bases and J gave up 5 bases, with 21 bases separating them. This sample also appeared in a second study, on yellow fever vaccine responses in identical twins.

The V call is TRBV7-2, the J call TRBJ2-5, with D perhaps TRBD2 (6 bases). The clonotype comes from a woman under 30 in good health. Sample: CD4+ T cells sorted from blood. The DNA for the CDR3 is TGTGCCAGCAGCCCACCGGGGGTGCCCCGCGGGGAGACCCAGTACTTC. It specifies CASSPPGVPRGETQYF.